These 13 T cell receptor beta chains were sequenced from one sample in a study of blood T cell repertoires in COVID-19. Here immunoSEQ multiplex PCR was the method, and the copy in TCRdb shows in-frame clones only, minus some. Counted here are 310,000 or so clones, around 90% occurring once; the ten biggest clones make up under 8%. The sample taken for sequencing was peripheral blood. These TCRs come from a man aged 18 to 30 who had recovered from COVID-19.

The chain has TRBV5-1 and TRBJ1-3; 7 bases are a match to TRBD1. The CDR3 spans 16 residues. Germline CDR1 and CDR2: SGHRS and YFSETQ. Trimming at V came to 5 bases and at J to 0 bases, leaving 8 bases not matched to a gene. CDR3 protein: CASSTGTVSSGNTIYF. CDR3 sequence (DNA): TGCGCCAGCAGTACCGGGACAGTGAGCTCTGGAAACACCATATATTTT. Full variable domain (outside the CDR3, taken from reference TRBV5-1 and TRBJ1-3): KAGVTQTPRYLIKTRGQQVTLSCSPISGHRSVSWYQQTPGQGLQFLFEYFSETQRNKGNFPGRFSGRQFSNSRSEMNVSTLELGDSALYLCASSTGTVSSGNTIYFGEGSWLTVV.

The chain couples TRBV19 to TRBJ2-3; no firm D call. Germline lookup yields CDR1 LNHDA and CDR2 SQIVND (reference sequence). The V and J ends lost 5 bases and 0 bases respectively, with 3 bases between them. The length of the CDR3 is 12 residues. CDR3 coding DNA: TGTGCCAGTAGTGAGAGCACAGATACGCAGTATTTT. It codes for CASSESTDTQYF.

The V gene is TRBV6-5, the J gene TRBJ1-2; unclear D gene. Germline CDR1 is MNHEY and CDR2 is SVGAGI. The germline V and J ends were trimmed by 0 bases and 4 bases, with 6 bases remaining between them. CDR3 size: 13 residues. The CDR3 sequence is CASSYSVGYGYTF. The CDR3 nucleotides are TGTGCCAGCAGTTACTCGGTCGGCTATGGCTACACCTTC.

This clone was recorded a few times. The chain links TRBV7-9 to TRBJ1-1, with D possibly being TRBD1 (5 bases). Trimming cost V 5 bases and J 1 base, with 11 bases left between them. Per the germline V gene, CDR1 is SEHNR and CDR2 is FQNEAQ (reference sequence). The CDR3 runs 14 residues. The CDR3 spells CASSVGQGNTEAFF. CDR3 sequence (DNA): TGTGCCAGCAGCGTAGGTCAGGGGAACACTGAAGCTTTCTTT.

The chain joins TRBV6-1 to TRBJ2-7; D may be TRBD1 (5 bases). Germline V gene lookup returns CDR1 MNHNS and CDR2 SASEGT. V dropped 3 bases and J dropped 0 bases, with 9 bases sitting between them. The CDR3 loop spans 14 amino acids. The CDR3 loop reads CASSEIGDSYEQYF. CDR3 sequence (DNA): TGTGCCAGCAGTGAGATAGGGGACTCCTACGAGCAGTACTTC.

The gene calls are TRBV29-1 and TRBJ2-1; TRBD2 agrees at 7 bases. With 4 bases clipped from V and 7 bases from J, the junction kept 10 bases outside the gene matches. The CDR3 has 14 residues. Germline V CDR1 and CDR2: SQVTM, ANQGSEA. The CDR3 region is CSVVAGLVNNEQFF. The CDR3 DNA reads TGCAGCGTTGTCGCTGGACTAGTGAATAATGAGCAGTTCTTC.

There are a few counts of this clone. The chain links TRBV6-1 to TRBJ1-5; D is undetermined. The CDR3 is 15 amino acids. V gave up 2 bases and J gave up 0 bases, with 8 bases separating them. CDR1 and CDR2 (germline): MNHNS, SASEGT. CDR3 in amino acids: CASSEIPGSNQPQHF. In nucleotides, the CDR3 is TGTGCCAGCAGTGAAATACCAGGTAGCAATCAGCCCCAGCATTTT.

This clone appeared once. The genes are TRBV6-6 and TRBJ2-7; D perhaps matches TRBD2 (6 bases). The germline gives CDR1 MNHNY, CDR2 SVGAGI (reference sequence). The ends were cut back, 5 bases at V and 0 bases at J, with 20 bases in the middle. The CDR3 sequence is 17 residues long. The CDR3 loop is CASSHLPSEYYSYEQYF. The CDR3 DNA follows: TGTGCCAGCAGTCACCTCCCTAGCGAGTACTACTCCTACGAGCAGTACTTC.

Here the CDR3 DNA reads TGTGCCAGCAGTTACTCGATGGAGGTCTCTGGAAACACCATATATTTT. Protein: CASSYSMEVSGNTIYF. This chain links TRBV6-5 with TRBJ1-3, with unresolved D. The ends were cut back, 0 bases at V and 0 bases at J, with 9 bases in the middle. In germline, CDR1 is MNHEY, CDR2 SVGAGI. This CDR3 is 16 amino acids long.

The chain combines TRBV5-1 with TRBJ1-2; D not resolved. Trimming left V 0 bases short and J 4 bases short, with 10 bases between. The CDR3 runs to 14 residues. Germline-derived CDR1 and CDR2 are SGHRS and YFSETQ. The CDR3 loop is CASSLEEDAYGYTF. In DNA, the CDR3 is TGCGCCAGCAGCTTGGAGGAGGACGCCTATGGCTACACCTTC.

This chain connects TRBV19 to TRBJ1-2, with D possibly TRBD1 on 5 matching bases. The V gene's germline CDR1 is LNHDA and CDR2 SQIVND (reference sequence). Trimming shortened V by 3 bases and J by 4 bases, and 12 bases separated the two germline ends. This CDR3 spans 14 amino acids. This CDR3 reads CASSIGGESYGYTF. CDR3 bases: TGTGCCAGTAGTATCGGGGGAGAGTCCTATGGCTACACCTTC.

This clone has only a few counts. CDR3 DNA sequence: TGTGCCAGCAGGGAACCGGGACTCCTCAATCAGCCCCAGCATTTT. Translated, it gives CASREPGLLNQPQHF. The J gene is TRBJ1-5, the V gene TRBV27; a possible D gene is TRBD1 (5 bases). Germline CDR1 and CDR2: MNHEY and SMNVEV (reference sequence). V was shortened by 6 bases and J by 3 bases, with 15 bases between the two germline ends. The CDR3 has 15 amino acids.

The V and J genes are TRBV27 and TRBJ1-5; D gene unclear. CDR3 length: 13 amino acids. V dropped 2 bases and J dropped 6 bases, with 8 bases sitting between them. Germline CDR1 reads MNHEY; CDR2 reads SMNVEV (reference sequence). This CDR3 reads CASSLGRIQPQHF. The CDR3 region has the DNA TGTGCCAGCAGTTTAGGGAGGATTCAGCCCCAGCATTTT.